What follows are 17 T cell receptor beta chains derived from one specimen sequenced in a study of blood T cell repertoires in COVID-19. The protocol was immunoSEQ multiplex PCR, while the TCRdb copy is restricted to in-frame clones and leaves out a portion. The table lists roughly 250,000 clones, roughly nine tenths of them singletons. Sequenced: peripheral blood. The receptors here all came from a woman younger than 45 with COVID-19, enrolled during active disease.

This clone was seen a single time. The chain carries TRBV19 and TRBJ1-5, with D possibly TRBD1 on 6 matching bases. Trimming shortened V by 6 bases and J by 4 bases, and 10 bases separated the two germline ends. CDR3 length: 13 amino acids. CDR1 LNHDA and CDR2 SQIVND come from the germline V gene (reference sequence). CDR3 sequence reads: CASRPGQNQPQHF. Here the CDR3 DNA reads TGTGCCAGTAGACCTGGACAGAATCAGCCCCAGCATTTT.

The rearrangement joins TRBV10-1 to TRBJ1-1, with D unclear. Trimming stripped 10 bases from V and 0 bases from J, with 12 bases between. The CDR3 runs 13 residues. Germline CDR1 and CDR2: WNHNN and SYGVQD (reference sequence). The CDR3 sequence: CATRRTVNTEAFF. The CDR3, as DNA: TGCGCCACCAGGAGGACTGTGAACACTGAAGCTTTCTTT.

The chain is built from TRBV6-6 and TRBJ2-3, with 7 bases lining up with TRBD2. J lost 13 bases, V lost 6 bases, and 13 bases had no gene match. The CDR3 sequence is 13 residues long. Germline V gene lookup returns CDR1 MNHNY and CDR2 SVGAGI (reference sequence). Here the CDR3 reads CASSERAGIRKYF. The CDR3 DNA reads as TGTGCCAGCAGCGAGAGAGCGGGGATCCGAAAGTATTTT.

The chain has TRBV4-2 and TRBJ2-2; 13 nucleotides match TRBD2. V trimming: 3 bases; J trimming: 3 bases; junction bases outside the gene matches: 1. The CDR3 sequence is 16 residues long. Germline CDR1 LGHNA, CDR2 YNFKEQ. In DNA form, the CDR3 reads TGTGCCAGCAGCCATGGACTAGCGGGGGACACCGGGGAGCTGTTTTTT. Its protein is CASSHGLAGDTGELFF.

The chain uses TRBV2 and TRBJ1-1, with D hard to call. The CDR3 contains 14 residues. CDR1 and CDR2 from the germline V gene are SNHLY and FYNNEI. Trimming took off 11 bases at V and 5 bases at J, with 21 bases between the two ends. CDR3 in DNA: TGTGCCTCCCGGCTCGTCGAGGGTGTGACTGAAGCTTTCTTT. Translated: CASRLVEGVTEAFF.

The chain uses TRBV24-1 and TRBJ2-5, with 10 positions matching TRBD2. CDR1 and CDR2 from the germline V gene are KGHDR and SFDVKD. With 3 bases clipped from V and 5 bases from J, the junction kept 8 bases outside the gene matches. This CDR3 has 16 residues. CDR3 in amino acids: CATSDLPSGGGETQYF. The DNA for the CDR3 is TGTGCCACCAGTGATCTACCTAGCGGGGGTGGGGAGACCCAGTACTTC.

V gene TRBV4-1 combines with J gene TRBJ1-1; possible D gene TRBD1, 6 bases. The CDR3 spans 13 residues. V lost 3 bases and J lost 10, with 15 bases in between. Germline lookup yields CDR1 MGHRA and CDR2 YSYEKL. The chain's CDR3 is CASSQYATGRAFF. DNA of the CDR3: TGCGCCAGCAGCCAGTACGCAACAGGGAGAGCTTTCTTT.

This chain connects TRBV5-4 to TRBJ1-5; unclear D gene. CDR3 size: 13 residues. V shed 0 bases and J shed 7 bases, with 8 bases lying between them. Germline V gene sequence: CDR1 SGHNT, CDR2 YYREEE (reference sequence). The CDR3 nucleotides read TGTGCCAGCAGCTTGGGTAAAAGCCAGCCCCAGCATTTT. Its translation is CASSLGKSQPQHF. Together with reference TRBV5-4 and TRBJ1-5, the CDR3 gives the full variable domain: ETGVTQSPTHLIKTRGQQVTLRCSSQSGHNTVSWYQQALGQGPQFIFQYYREEENGRGNFPPRFSGLQFPNYSSELNVNALELDDSALYLCASSLGKSQPQHFGDGTRLSIL.

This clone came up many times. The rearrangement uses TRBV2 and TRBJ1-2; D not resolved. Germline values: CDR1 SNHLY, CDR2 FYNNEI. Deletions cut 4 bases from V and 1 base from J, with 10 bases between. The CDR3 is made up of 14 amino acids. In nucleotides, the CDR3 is TGTGCCAGCAGTGGTGCGAGGAGTAACTATGGCTACACCTTC. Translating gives CASSGARSNYGYTF.

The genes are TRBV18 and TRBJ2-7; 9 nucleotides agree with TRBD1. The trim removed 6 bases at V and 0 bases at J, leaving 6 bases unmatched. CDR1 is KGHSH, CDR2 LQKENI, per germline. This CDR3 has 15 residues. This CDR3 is CASSLGTGSSYEQYF. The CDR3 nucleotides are TGTGCCAGCTCCCTCGGGACAGGGAGCTCCTACGAGCAGTACTTC. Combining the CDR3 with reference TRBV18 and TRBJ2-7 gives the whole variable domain NAGVMQNPRHLVRRRGQEARLRCSPMKGHSHVYWYRQLPEEGLKFMVYLQKENIIDESGMPKERFSAEFPKEGPSILRIQQVVRGDSAAYFCASSLGTGSSYEQYFGPGTRLTVT.

DNA of the CDR3: TGTGCCATCACGGGGGGGCCTCACGAGCAGTACTTC. It codes for CAITGGPHEQYF. The chain carries TRBV5-4 and TRBJ2-7; 8 bases line up with TRBD2. Trimming removed 9 bases from V and 5 bases from J; junction bases left unmatched: 7. Germline assignment: CDR1 SGHNT and CDR2 YYREEE (reference sequence). The CDR3 covers 12 residues.

The CDR3 bases are TGTGCCAGCAGCCCCGGACAAGGGGGAAATCAGCCCCAGCATTTT. As protein: CASSPGQGGNQPQHF. The V call is TRBV28, the J call TRBJ1-5, with D possibly being TRBD1 (6 bases). This CDR3 contains 15 residues. Looked up from germline, CDR1 is MDHEN and CDR2 is SYDVKM. Deletions cut 6 bases from V and 4 bases from J, with 16 bases between.

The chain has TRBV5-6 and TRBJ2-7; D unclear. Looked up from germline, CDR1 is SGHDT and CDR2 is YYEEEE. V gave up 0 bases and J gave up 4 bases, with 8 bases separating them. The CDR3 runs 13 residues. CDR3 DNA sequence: TGTGCCAGCAGCTTGGGAGTCCTATACGAGCAGTACTTC. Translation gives CASSLGVLYEQYF.

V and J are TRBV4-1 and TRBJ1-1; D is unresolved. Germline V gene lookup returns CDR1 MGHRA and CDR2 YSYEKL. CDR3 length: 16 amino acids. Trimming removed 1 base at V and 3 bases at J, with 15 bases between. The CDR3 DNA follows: TGCGCCAGCAGCCAAGTGGTAGGAGGGTTCGACACTGAAGCTTTCTTT. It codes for CASSQVVGGFDTEAFF.

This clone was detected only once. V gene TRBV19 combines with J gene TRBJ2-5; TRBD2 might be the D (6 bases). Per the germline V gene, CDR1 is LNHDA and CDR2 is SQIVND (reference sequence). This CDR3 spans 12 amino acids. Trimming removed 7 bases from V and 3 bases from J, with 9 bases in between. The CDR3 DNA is TGTGCCAGTATTTGCGGGGAAGAGACCCAGTACTTC. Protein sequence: CASICGEETQYF.

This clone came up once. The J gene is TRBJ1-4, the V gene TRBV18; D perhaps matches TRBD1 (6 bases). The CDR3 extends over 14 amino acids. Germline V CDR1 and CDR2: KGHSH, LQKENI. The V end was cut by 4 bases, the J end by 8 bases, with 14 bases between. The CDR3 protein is CASSQTTGSEKLFF. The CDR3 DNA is TGTGCCAGCTCACAAACAACAGGGTCGGAAAAACTGTTTTTT.

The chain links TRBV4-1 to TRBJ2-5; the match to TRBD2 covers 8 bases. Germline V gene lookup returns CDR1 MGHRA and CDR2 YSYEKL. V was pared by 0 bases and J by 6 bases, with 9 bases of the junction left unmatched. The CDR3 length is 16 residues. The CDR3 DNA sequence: TGCGCCAGCAGCCAAGATAAAACGGGGGGGCGGAAGACCCAGTACTTC. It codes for CASSQDKTGGRKTQYF.